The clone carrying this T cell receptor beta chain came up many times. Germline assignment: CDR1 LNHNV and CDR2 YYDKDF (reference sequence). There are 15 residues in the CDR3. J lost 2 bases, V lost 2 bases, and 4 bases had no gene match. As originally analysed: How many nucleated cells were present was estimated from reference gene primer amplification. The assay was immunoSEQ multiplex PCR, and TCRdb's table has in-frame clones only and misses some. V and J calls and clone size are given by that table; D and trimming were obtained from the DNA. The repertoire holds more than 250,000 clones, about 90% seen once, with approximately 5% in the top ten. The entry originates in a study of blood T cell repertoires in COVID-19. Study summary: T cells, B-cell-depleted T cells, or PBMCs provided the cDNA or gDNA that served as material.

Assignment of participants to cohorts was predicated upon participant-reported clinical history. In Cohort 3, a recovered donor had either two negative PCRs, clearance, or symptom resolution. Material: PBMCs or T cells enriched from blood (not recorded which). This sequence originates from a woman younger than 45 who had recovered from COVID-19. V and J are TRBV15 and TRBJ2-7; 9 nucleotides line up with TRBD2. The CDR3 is CATSRHLAGPYEQYF. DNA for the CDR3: TGTGCCACCAGCAGACATCTAGCGGGGCCCTACGAGCAGTACTTC.